Sequencing of this T cell receptor (beta chain) was carried out in a study of blood T cell repertoires in COVID-19. Across the whole study: The study drew acute and convalescent COVID-19 samples from the United States, Italy and Spain.

CDR1 and CDR2 from the germline V gene are SEHNR and FQNEAQ (reference sequence). The CDR3 is 15 residues long. V shed 5 bases, J shed 0 bases, and the junction held 3 bases outside the gene matches. Measured with immunoSEQ multiplex PCR; TCRdb has only the in-frame clones, and not every one. The sample lists under 300,000 clones; about three quarters were seen once. This clone is a singleton in its sample. At the DNA level, this CDR3 is encoded by other sequences in the same sample as well. The sequence derives from an elderly woman with acute or convalescent COVID-19. Input material: peripheral blood. The V gene is TRBV7-9, the J gene TRBJ1-5, with TRBD1 identical over 8 bases. This CDR3 is CASSPGQGSNQPQHF. DNA of the CDR3: TGTGCCAGCAGCCCCGGACAGGGTAGCAATCAGCCCCAGCATTTT.